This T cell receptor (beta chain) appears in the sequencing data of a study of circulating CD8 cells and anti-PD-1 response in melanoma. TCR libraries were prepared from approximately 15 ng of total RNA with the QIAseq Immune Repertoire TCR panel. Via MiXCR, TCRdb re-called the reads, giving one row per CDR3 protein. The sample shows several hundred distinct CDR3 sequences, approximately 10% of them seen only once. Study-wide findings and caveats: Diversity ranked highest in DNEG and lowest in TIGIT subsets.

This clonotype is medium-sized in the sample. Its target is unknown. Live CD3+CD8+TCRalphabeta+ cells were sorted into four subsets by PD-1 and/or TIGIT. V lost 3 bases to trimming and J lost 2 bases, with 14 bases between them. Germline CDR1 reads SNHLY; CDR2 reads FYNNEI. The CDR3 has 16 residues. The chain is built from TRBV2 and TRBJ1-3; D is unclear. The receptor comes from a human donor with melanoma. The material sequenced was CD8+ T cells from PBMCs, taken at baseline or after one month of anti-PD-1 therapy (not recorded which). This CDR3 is CASSENRGRTGNTIYF. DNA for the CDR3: TGTGCCAGCAGTGAGAATCGAGGCAGGACTGGAAACACCATATATTTT.